Given below is one T cell receptor beta chain in context. Measured with immunoSEQ multiplex PCR; TCRdb has only the in-frame clones, and not every one. Counted here are about 82,000 clones, more than 80% occurring once; the ten biggest clones make up 0.2% to 0.25%. This CDR3 is 14 amino acids long. The germline CDR1 and CDR2 sequences are SGHNT and YYREEE (reference sequence). Losses at the gene ends were 1 base for V and 7 bases for J; bases not matched to a gene: 7. The sample belongs to a study of OX40 agonist ivuxolimab in advanced cancers. Study as a whole: Treatment of patients was with ivuxolimab, an agonistic anti-OX40 (CD134) antibody. Of the participants, 40% to 50% had some prior anti-PD-1, anti-PD-L1 or anti-CTLA-4 therapy, which was allowed. Dose-escalation patients had hepatocellular carcinoma, melanoma, renal cell or head and neck cancer.

The sample consisted of CD4+ or CD8+ T cells sorted from blood, taken in a trial of the OX40 agonist ivuxolimab. The J gene is TRBJ2-7, the V gene TRBV5-4; the match to TRBD2 covers 8 bases. This clonotype was sampled from an adult with an advanced solid tumor such as melanoma, head and neck, liver or kidney cancer. The CDR3 DNA reads TGTGCCAGCAGCTTGAGTCTGAGCGGGAGAGAGCAGTACTTC. It is translated as CASSLSLSGREQYF.